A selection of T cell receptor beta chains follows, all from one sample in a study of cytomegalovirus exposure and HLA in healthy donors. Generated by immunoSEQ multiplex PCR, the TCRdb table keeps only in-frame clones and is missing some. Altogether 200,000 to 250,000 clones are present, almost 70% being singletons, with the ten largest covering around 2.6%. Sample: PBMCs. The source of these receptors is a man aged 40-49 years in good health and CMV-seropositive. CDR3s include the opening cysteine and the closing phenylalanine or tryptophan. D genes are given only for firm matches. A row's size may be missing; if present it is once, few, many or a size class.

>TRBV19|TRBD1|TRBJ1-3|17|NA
TGTGCCAGCAGAACGGGACAGGGGGCAAAGAATGGAAACACCATATATTTT
CASRTGQGAKNGNTIYF
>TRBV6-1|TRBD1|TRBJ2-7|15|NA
TGTGCCAGCAGTGAAGCGGACAGGGTTACCTACGAGCAGTACTTC
CASSEADRVTYEQYF
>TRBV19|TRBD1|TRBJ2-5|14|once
TGTGCCAGTAGTCAGGGGGCGTACCAAGAGACCCAGTACTTC
CASSQGAYQETQYF
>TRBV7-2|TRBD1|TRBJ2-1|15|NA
TGTGCCAGCAGCCCCGAGATACAGGGGTACAATGAGCAGTTCTTC
CASSPEIQGYNEQFF
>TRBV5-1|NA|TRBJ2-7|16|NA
TGCGCCAGCAGTGTGGCAGGGGCCGCTTTATTGGACGAGCAGTACTTC
CASSVAGAALLDEQYF
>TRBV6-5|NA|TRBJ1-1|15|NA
TGTGCCAGCAGTTACGGAACCTGGAGCGGCACTGAAGCTTTCTTT
CASSYGTWSGTEAFF
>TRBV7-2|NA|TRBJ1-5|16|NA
TGTGCCAGCAGCAAACAAGGGGGAAGAAGCAATCAGCCCCAGCATTTT
CASSKQGGRSNQPQHF
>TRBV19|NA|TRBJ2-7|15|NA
TGTGCCAGTGCTAAAACAGGCGGCAGGTTCGCCGAGCAGTACTTC
CASAKTGGRFAEQYF
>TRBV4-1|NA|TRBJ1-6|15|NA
TGCGCCAGCAGCCAATACGGGACACAAAATTCACCCCTCCACTTT
CASSQYGTQNSPLHF
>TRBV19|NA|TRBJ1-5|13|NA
TGTGCCAGGTTATCCCTTAGACACCAGCCCCAGCATTTT
CARLSLRHQPQHF
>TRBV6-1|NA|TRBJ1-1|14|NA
TGTGCCAGCATTCGAACAGGGCTTAACACTGAAGCTTTCTTT
CASIRTGLNTEAFF
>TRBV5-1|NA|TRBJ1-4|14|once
TGCGCCAGCATCCGCGGGTACGAGGATGAAAAACTGTTTTTT
CASIRGYEDEKLFF
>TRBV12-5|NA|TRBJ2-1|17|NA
TGTGCTAGTGGTTCGTGGGGGGGGCAGAGCTCCTACAATGAGCAGTTCTTC
CASGSWGGQSSYNEQFF
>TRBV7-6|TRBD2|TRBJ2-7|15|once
TGTGCCAGCAGCTCAGGACTAGCGGGTGGTTACGAGCAGTACTTC
CASSSGLAGGYEQYF
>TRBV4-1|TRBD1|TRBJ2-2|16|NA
TGCGCCAGCAGCCACATACAGGGGGCGGTATCCGGGGAGCTGTTTTTT
CASSHIQGAVSGELFF
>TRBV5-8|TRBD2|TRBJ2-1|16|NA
TGTGCCAGCAGCTTGAGGCTTCCAGCGGGGGCTTCTAAGCAGTTCTTC
CASSLRLPAGASKQFF
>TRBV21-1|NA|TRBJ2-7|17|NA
TGTGCCAGCATCCTAGGGACTAGCGGGGAGAGCTCCTACGAGCAGTACTTC
CASILGTSGESSYEQYF
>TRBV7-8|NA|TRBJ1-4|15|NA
TGTGCCAGCAGCACCCGATCGGGAGGAAATGAAAAACTGTTTTTT
CASSTRSGGNEKLFF
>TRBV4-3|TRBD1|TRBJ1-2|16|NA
TGCGCCAGCAGCCAAGGAACAGGGGGCGCAGGGTATGGCTACACCTTC
CASSQGTGGAGYGYTF
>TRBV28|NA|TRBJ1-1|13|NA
TGTGCCAGCACAGGCCGCGTGGACACTGAAGCTTTCTTT
CASTGRVDTEAFF
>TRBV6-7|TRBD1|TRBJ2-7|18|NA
TGTGCCACCAGTTCTACCGGGACAGGAAAGATTAGGGCCTACGAGCAGTACTTC
CATSSTGTGKIRAYEQYF
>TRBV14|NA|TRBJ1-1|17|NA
TGTGCCAGCAGCCAAGATCTTTTGAAGGAGGGAGGCACTGAAGCTTTCTTT
CASSQDLLKEGGTEAFF
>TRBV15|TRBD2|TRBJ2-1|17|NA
TGTGCCACCAGCAGTTCTGGGCGGGGGGTGACCTACAATGAGCAGTTCTTC
CATSSSGRGVTYNEQFF
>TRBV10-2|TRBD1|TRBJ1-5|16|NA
TGCGCCAGCAGTGGTGGGACAGGAGGGTCTTATCAGCCCCAGCATTTT
CASSGGTGGSYQPQHF
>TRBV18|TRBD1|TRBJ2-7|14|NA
TGTGCCAGCTCACTTGGACAGGGAGTCTACGAGCAGTACTTC
CASSLGQGVYEQYF
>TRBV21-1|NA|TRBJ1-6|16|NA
TGTGCCAGCAGCATCCCACGACAGGGAAAAAATTCACCCCTCCACTTT
CASSIPRQGKNSPLHF
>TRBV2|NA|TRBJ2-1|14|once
TGTGCCAGCAGTGCCCGGCAGGGGGGCAATGAGCAGTTCTTC
CASSARQGGNEQFF
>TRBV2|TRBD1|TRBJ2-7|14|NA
TGTGCCAGCACCCTGGGACAGGGTCCGTACGAGCAGTACTTC
CASTLGQGPYEQYF
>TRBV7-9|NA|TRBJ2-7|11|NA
TGTGCCAGCAGCGGGCCCTACGAGCAGTACTTC
CASSGPYEQYF
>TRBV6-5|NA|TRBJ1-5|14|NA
TGTGCCAGCAGAGCAGGTTATAGCAATCAGCCCCAGCATTTT
CASRAGYSNQPQHF
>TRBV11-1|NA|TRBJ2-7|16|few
TGTGCCAGCAGCTTAGAGCAGGGCTCAGGGTTTTACGAGCAGTACTTC
CASSLEQGSGFYEQYF
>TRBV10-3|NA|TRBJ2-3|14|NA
TGTGCCATCAGTGAGCAGGTCCCAGCAGATACGCAGTATTTT
CAISEQVPADTQYF
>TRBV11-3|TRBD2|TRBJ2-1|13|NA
TGTGCCAGCAGCTTGGGGGGGGAGGGGTTGCAGTTCTTC
CASSLGGEGLQFF
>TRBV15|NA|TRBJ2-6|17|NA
TGTGCCACCAGCAGAGAGAGCCCAGGCTCTGGGGCCAACGTCCTGACTTTC
CATSRESPGSGANVLTF
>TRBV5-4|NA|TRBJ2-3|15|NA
TGTGCCAGCAGCTTTAGGAGTCCCAGCACAGATACGCAGTATTTT
CASSFRSPSTDTQYF
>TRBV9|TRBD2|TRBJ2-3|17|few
TGTGCCAGCAGCGTAGACCCTAGCGGGGGGGCCATTGATACGCAGTATTTT
CASSVDPSGGAIDTQYF
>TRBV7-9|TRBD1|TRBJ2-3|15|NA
TGTGCCAGCACCGTTGGGACAGGGGGCCCAGATACGCAGTATTTT
CASTVGTGGPDTQYF
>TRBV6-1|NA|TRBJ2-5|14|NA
TGTGCCAGCAGTGCTTGGGGCATCCAAGAGACCCAGTACTTC
CASSAWGIQETQYF
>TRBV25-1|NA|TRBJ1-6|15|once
TGTGCCAGCAGTGAATCGAGGGAGTCAGATTCACCCCTCCACTTT
CASSESRESDSPLHF
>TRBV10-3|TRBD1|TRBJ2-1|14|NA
TGTGCCATCAGTGAGTCTGACAGGGGAAATGAGCAGTTCTTC
CAISESDRGNEQFF
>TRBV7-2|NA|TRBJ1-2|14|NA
TGTGCCAGCAGCACGACAGTGGGGCACTATGGCTACACCTTC
CASSTTVGHYGYTF
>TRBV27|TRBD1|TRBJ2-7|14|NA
TGTGCCAGCAGTTTCTCGGGACAGAACTACGAGCAGTACTTC
CASSFSGQNYEQYF
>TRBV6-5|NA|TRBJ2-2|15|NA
TGTGCCAGCAATCTCGGGGGGCCGGCCGGCGGGGAGCTGTTTTTT
CASNLGGPAGGELFF